This section outlines one T cell receptor (beta chain) sequence together with its context. Its antigen is currently unknown. TCRdb re-called the 5' RACE reads with MiXCR, one entry per CDR3 protein. The repertoire holds 450,000 to 550,000 distinct CDR3 sequences, with over 15% as singletons. This sample stems from a study of T cells after yellow fever vaccination. For the study at large: When fractions had low cell numbers, they were prepared with SMART-Seq v4 Ultra Low Input.

This CDR3 is built from 13 residues. V was shortened by 6 bases and J by 3 bases, with 9 bases between the two germline ends. General observations from the study: The secondary response peaked faster, at day 5 versus 15, but was weaker. Most clones from primary vaccination were detected again post-booster (about 95% CD4, 70% to 90% CD8).

This receptor was taken from a man aged 25-45 years who received the YFV17D yellow fever vaccine. V is TRBV12-3 or TRBV12-4 and J is TRBJ2-1, with D possibly being TRBD2 (6 bases). The sequences come from PBMCs, collected 15 days after the yellow fever booster vaccination. The CDR3 sequence: CASSNGGYNEQFF. The CDR3 DNA sequence: TGTGCCAGCAGCAACGGGGGCTACAATGAGCAGTTCTTC.